These 26 T cell receptor beta chains originate from one sample sequenced in a study of blood T cell repertoires in COVID-19. Assay: immunoSEQ multiplex PCR; the TCRdb copy retains only in-frame clones and omits some. The data show over 250,000 clones, 89% seen once. The sequenced sample consisted of peripheral blood. The source of these receptors is a woman aged 55-69 years with acute or convalescent COVID-19.

The chain recombines TRBV6-5 with TRBJ2-7; a weak D match, TRBD1 (7 bases). The germline V gene has CDR1 MNHEY and CDR2 SVGAGI. The CDR3 runs to 14 residues. V lost 5 bases and J 7 bases, leaving 18 bases between the germline ends. The CDR3 DNA reads as TGTGCCAGCAGTCTCACAGGGGACTCTAAGGAGCAGTACTTC. This translates into CASSLTGDSKEQYF.

The chain employs TRBV19 and TRBJ1-1; no clear D. CDR1 LNHDA and CDR2 SQIVND come from the germline V gene (reference sequence). The CDR3 consists of 15 residues. V gave up 9 bases and J gave up 0 bases, with 17 bases separating them. Here the CDR3 reads CASSLRGRMNTEAFF. The CDR3 DNA reads as TGTGCCAGCAGTTTGCGCGGGAGGATGAACACTGAAGCTTTCTTT.

The chain couples TRBV7-2 to TRBJ2-7; 11 nucleotides line up with TRBD2. This CDR3 is 15 amino acids long. With V trimmed by 0 bases and J by 6 bases, 4 bases remained unmatched. The germline gives CDR1 SGHTA, CDR2 FQGNSA. The CDR3 bases are TGTGCCAGCAGCTTAGCTAGCGGGAGGGTGAGCGAGCAGTACTTC. It translates to CASSLASGRVSEQYF.

The genes are TRBV6-5 and TRBJ1-2; D possibly corresponds to TRBD1 (5 bases). Germline V gene data show CDR1 as MNHEY and CDR2 as SVGAGI. The CDR3 covers 16 residues. The V end lost 2 bases, the J end lost 9 bases, and 22 bases lay between the germline ends. The CDR3 reads CASSYMWGSDVRSYTF. The CDR3 nucleotides read TGTGCCAGCAGTTACATGTGGGGCAGCGACGTTCGCAGCTACACCTTC.

This chain uses TRBV3-1 (or the pseudogene TRBV3-2) with TRBJ2-3; 12 bases match TRBD2. The junction had 6 bases not matched to a gene; V was cut back by 0 bases and J by 2 bases. Germline assignment: CDR1 LGHDT and CDR2 YNNKEL (reference sequence). The CDR3 consists of 18 residues. Here the CDR3 reads CASSQDQGLAGLTDTQYF. CDR3 coding DNA: TGTGCCAGCAGCCAAGACCAGGGACTAGCGGGCCTCACAGATACGCAGTATTTT.

The CDR3 loop reads CASSAEQGAGGYTF. The CDR3 nucleotides read TGCGCCAGCAGCGCGGAACAGGGGGCGGGAGGCTACACCTTC. The rearrangement joins TRBV5-1 to TRBJ1-2; 9 bases map to TRBD1. From germline, CDR1 is SGHRS and CDR2 YFSETQ. V lost 4 bases to trimming and J lost 8 bases; unmatched junction nucleotides: 9. This CDR3 comprises 14 residues.

The genes are TRBV5-1 and TRBJ2-3; a possible D gene is TRBD2 (6 bases). CDR3 size: 13 residues. Germline CDR1 reads SGHRS; CDR2 reads YFSETQ. Trimming took 5 bases from V and 6 from J, leaving 13 bases between them. CDR3 coding DNA: TGCGCCAGCAGTCGGGACTTGCAGGATACGCAGTATTTT. Protein product: CASSRDLQDTQYF. Combining the CDR3 with reference TRBV5-1 and TRBJ2-3 gives the whole variable domain KAGVTQTPRYLIKTRGQQVTLSCSPISGHRSVSWYQQTPGQGLQFLFEYFSETQRNKGNFPGRFSGRQFSNSRSEMNVSTLELGDSALYLCASSRDLQDTQYFGPGTRLTVL.

The chain joins TRBV18 to TRBJ1-1; 8 nucleotides agree with TRBD1. The CDR3 is 17 amino acids. The trim removed 2 bases at V and 0 bases at J, leaving 8 bases unmatched. The V gene's germline CDR1 is KGHSH and CDR2 LQKENI. CDR3 nucleotides: TGTGCCAGCTCACCAAGACAGGGGTTTTTGATGAACACTGAAGCTTTCTTT. This translates into CASSPRQGFLMNTEAFF.

As DNA, the CDR3 is TGCGCCAGCAGCTCCCGACAGGGTAATATCGCCGGGGAGCTGTTTTTT. Translation gives CASSSRQGNIAGELFF. This chain links TRBV5-1 with TRBJ2-2; 7 positions match TRBD1. Trimming removed 3 bases from V and 6 bases from J; junction bases left unmatched: 11. The CDR3 spans 16 residues. CDR1 is SGHRS and CDR2 is YFSETQ in the germline V gene.

The rearrangement links TRBV29-1 to TRBJ2-2; D remains unclear. V gave up 2 bases and J gave up 7 bases, with 11 bases separating them. The germline V gene has CDR1 SQVTM and CDR2 ANQGSEA. The CDR3 runs to 13 residues. The CDR3 DNA reads as TGCAGCGTTGAAACCTCCCGCGGCGGGGAGCTGTTTTTT. It specifies CSVETSRGGELFF.

Notes on this clone: This sample also contains other DNA sequences that code for the same CDR3. This chain connects TRBV11-2 to TRBJ1-2; perhaps TRBD1 as D (5 bases). The CDR3 loop spans 13 amino acids. Trimming removed 5 bases from V and 4 bases from J, with 11 bases in between. Germline CDR1 reads SGHAT; CDR2 reads FQNNGV. DNA for the CDR3: TGTGCCAGCAGCCAAGGCCAGGGCTATGGCTACACCTTC. This codes for CASSQGQGYGYTF.

This clone was recorded once. The chain couples TRBV7-2 to TRBJ1-1; a possible D gene is TRBD1 (5 bases). The length of the CDR3 is 14 residues. V shed 8 bases and J shed 4 bases, with 17 bases lying between them. CDR1 is SGHTA, CDR2 FQGNSA, per germline. In nucleotides, the CDR3 is TGTGCCAGCGCCTGGGGCAGGGCCTCCACTGAAGCTTTCTTT. Its protein is CASAWGRASTEAFF.

The chain joins TRBV19 to TRBJ2-3; D remains ambiguous. The CDR3 is 15 residues long. Germline loops: CDR1 LNHDA, CDR2 SQIVND (reference sequence). V was shortened by 7 bases and J by 1 base, with 15 bases between the two germline ends. CDR3 amino acids: CASKKSGFRTDTQYF. The CDR3 DNA reads TGTGCCAGTAAAAAATCAGGTTTTCGCACAGATACGCAGTATTTT.

This clone was found a few times. The rearrangement joins TRBV15 to TRBJ1-1; maybe TRBD1 (5 bases). Germline V gene lookup returns CDR1 LNHNV and CDR2 YYDKDF (reference sequence). This CDR3 has 15 residues. The V gene lost 0 bases and the J gene lost 4 bases, with 12 bases spanning the gap. For the CDR3, the DNA is TGTGCCACCAGCAGAGATTATGGGGGGAGCACTGAAGCTTTCTTT. Protein sequence: CATSRDYGGSTEAFF. The whole variable domain, filled in from reference TRBV15 and TRBJ1-1, reads DAMVIQNPRYQVTQFGKPVTLSCSQTLNHNVMYWYQQKSSQAPKLLFHYYDKDFNNEADTPDNFQSRRPNTSFCFLDIRSPGLGDTAMYLCATSRDYGGSTEAFFGQGTRLTVV.

The chain employs TRBV7-9 and TRBJ2-7; 9 bases line up with TRBD1. The CDR3 is 14 residues long. Germline loops: CDR1 SEHNR, CDR2 FQNEAQ (reference sequence). The V segment lost 5 bases and the J segment 4 bases; nucleotides outside the gene matches: 6. The CDR3 nucleotides are TGTGCCAGCAGCCTTGGGACAGGGCGGTACGAGCAGTACTTC. Translating it yields CASSLGTGRYEQYF.

The rearrangement links TRBV27 to TRBJ1-1; D perhaps matches TRBD1 (5 bases). V was clipped by 8 bases and J by 6 bases, with 16 bases between them. This CDR3 region has 13 residues. CDR1 is MNHEY, CDR2 SMNVEV, per germline (reference sequence). DNA for the CDR3: TGTGCCAGCCTGGGTAGGGGCCGTGCTGAAGCTTTCTTT. Its translation is CASLGRGRAEAFF.

The chain carries TRBV7-2 and TRBJ2-1, with D perhaps TRBD2 (5 bases). The CDR3 totals 12 residues. Germline assignment: CDR1 SGHTA and CDR2 FQGNSA. V was trimmed by 6 bases and J by 5 bases, leaving 8 bases between them. CDR3 sequence (DNA): TGTGCCAGCAGAGTGCGGGACAATGAGCAGTTCTTC. Its translation: CASRVRDNEQFF.

This clone has at least ten counts. The genes are TRBV27 and TRBJ1-6, with 7 bases aligning to TRBD1. CDR3 length: 16 amino acids. The trim removed 10 bases at V and 7 bases at J, leaving 16 bases unmatched. CDR1 is MNHEY, CDR2 SMNVEV, per germline (reference sequence). The CDR3 DNA is TGTGCCACCGAACCTACGGGACAGCCCTTAAATTCACCCCTCCACTTT. This gives the protein CATEPTGQPLNSPLHF.

The chain is built from TRBV3-1 (or the pseudogene TRBV3-2) and TRBJ2-7, with D possibly TRBD1 on 6 matching bases. The CDR3 is 14 amino acids. Trimming stripped 4 bases from V and 6 bases from J, with 16 bases between. Germline assignment: CDR1 LGHDT and CDR2 YNNKEL (reference sequence). In DNA form, the CDR3 reads TGTGCCAGCAGCCCCGGGCAGGGGAGAAGCGAGCAGTACTTC. This translates into CASSPGQGRSEQYF.

This clone was seen once. The chain is built from TRBV18 and TRBJ1-2, with TRBD1 as a possible D gene (5 bases). The CDR3 sequence is 16 residues long. V shed 0 bases and J shed 0 bases, with 11 bases lying between them. CDR1 is KGHSH, CDR2 LQKENI, per germline. CDR3 sequence reads: CASSPPGAGANYGYTF. The DNA of the CDR3 is TGTGCCAGCTCACCACCAGGAGCGGGGGCTAACTATGGCTACACCTTC.

This clone was observed a handful of times. Relative to the germline gene, one junction end is altered; a read error may explain this. The chain uses TRBV3-1 (or the pseudogene TRBV3-2) and TRBJ2-7; 12 nucleotides line up with TRBD1. Germline V CDR1 and CDR2: LGHDT, YNNKEL (reference sequence). The length of the CDR3 is 12 residues. The DNA for the CDR3 is TGTGCCACCGGACGGGGGGACAGGGGGCAATTCTTC. It specifies CATGRGDRGQFF.

The chain has TRBV4-1 and TRBJ2-7; 10 nucleotides agree with TRBD1. The CDR3 is 16 residues long. J was trimmed by 3 bases and V by 0 bases; bases with no gene match: 5. Germline lookup yields CDR1 MGHRA and CDR2 YSYEKL. The CDR3 sequence is CASSQEEGDRGYEQYF. CDR3 nucleotide sequence: TGCGCCAGCAGCCAAGAAGAAGGGGACAGGGGCTACGAGCAGTACTTC.

The chain uses TRBV4-1 and TRBJ1-4; TRBD1 matches 9 bases. The CDR3 has 16 amino acids. The junction had 5 bases not matched to a gene; V was cut back by 4 bases and J by 2 bases. In germline, CDR1 is MGHRA, CDR2 YSYEKL. CDR3: CASSLQGAPTNEKLFF. The CDR3 region has the DNA TGCGCCAGCAGCCTACAGGGGGCGCCCACTAATGAAAAACTGTTTTTT.

The chain is built from TRBV9 and TRBJ1-6; D is possibly TRBD1 (5 bases). Looked up from germline, CDR1 is SGDLS and CDR2 is YYNGEE. Trimming left V 3 bases short and J 0 bases short, with 7 bases between. The CDR3 runs to 15 residues. The CDR3 DNA follows: TGTGCCAGCAGCGGAACAGGCTCCTATAATTCACCCCTCCACTTT. Its translation: CASSGTGSYNSPLHF.

V and J are TRBV27 and TRBJ2-1; 13 nucleotides line up with TRBD2. Germline V gene lookup returns CDR1 MNHEY and CDR2 SMNVEV (reference sequence). The CDR3 runs to 15 residues. J was trimmed by 7 bases and V by 5 bases; bases with no gene match: 5. CDR3 sequence: CASSPGLAGLNEQFF. DNA for the CDR3: TGTGCCAGCAGTCCGGGACTAGCGGGATTAAATGAGCAGTTCTTC.

The genes are TRBV28 and TRBJ2-7, with TRBD1 identical over 7 bases. The CDR3 totals 14 residues. Trimming at V came to 3 bases and at J to 3 bases, leaving 5 bases not matched to a gene. Per germline, CDR1 MDHEN and CDR2 SYDVKM. The CDR3 spells CASSFGRGFYEQYF. The CDR3 DNA is TGTGCCAGCAGTTTCGGCAGGGGGTTCTACGAGCAGTACTTC.